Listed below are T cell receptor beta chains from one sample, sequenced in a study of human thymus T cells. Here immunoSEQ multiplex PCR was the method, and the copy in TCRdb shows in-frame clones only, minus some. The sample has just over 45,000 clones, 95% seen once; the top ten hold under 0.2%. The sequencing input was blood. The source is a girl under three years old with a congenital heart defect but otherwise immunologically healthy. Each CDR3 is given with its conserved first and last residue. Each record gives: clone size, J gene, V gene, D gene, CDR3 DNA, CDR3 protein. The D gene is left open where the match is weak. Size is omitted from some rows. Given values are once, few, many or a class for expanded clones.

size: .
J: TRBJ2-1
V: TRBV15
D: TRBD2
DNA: TGTGCCACCAGCATACGACTAGCGGGATGGAATGAGCAGTTCTTC
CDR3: CATSIRLAGWNEQFF

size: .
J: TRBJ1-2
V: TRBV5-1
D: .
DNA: TGCGCCAGCAGCTTGGACGGCAGCTTCTATGGCTACACCTTC
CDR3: CASSLDGSFYGYTF

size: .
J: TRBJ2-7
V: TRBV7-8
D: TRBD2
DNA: TGTGCCAGCAGCTTAGGGACTAGCGGCTCCTACGAGCAGTACTTC
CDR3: CASSLGTSGSYEQYF

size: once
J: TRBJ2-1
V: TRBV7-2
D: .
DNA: TGTGCCAGCAGCTTAGGTACTAGTAGGGGCAATGAGCAGTTCTTC
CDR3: CASSLGTSRGNEQFF

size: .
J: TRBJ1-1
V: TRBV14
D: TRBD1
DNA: TGTGCCAGCAGCCAAGGTCGGACAGGGGCGGCTTTTAGAGCTTTCTTT
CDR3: CASSQGRTGAAFRAFF

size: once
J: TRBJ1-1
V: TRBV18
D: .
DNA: TGTGCCAGCTCACCGCCTTCAGGGTTGGCTGAAGCTTTCTTT
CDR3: CASSPPSGLAEAFF

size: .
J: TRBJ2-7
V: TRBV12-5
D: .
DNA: TGTGCTAGTGGTTTGGCGACCCTTTACGAGCAGTACTTC
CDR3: CASGLATLYEQYF

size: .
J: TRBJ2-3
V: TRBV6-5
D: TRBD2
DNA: TGTGCCAGCAGTCGGGGGGGGACAGATACGCAGTATTTT
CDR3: CASSRGGTDTQYF

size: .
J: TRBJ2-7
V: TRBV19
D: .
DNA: TGTGCCAGTAGTCTTAGGGGCGACCTATCCTACGAGCAGTACTTC
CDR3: CASSLRGDLSYEQYF

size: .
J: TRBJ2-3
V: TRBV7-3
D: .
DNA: TGTGCCAGCAGCTCTAGGTTTGAGGGAGATACGCAGTATTTT
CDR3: CASSSRFEGDTQYF

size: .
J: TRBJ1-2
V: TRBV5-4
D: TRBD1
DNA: TGTGCCAGCAGCTTACTCGGACAGGGCCATGGCTACACCTTC
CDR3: CASSLLGQGHGYTF

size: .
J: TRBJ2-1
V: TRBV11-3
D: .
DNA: TGTGCCAGCAGCTTGGGGCCCTACAATGAGCAGTTCTTC
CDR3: CASSLGPYNEQFF

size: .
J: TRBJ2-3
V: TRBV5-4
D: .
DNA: TGTGCCAGCAGCGCTCTAGCGCGAACCGATAATACGCAGTATTTT
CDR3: CASSALARTDNTQYF

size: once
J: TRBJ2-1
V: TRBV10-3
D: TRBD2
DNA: TGTGCCATCAGTGTTGGTAGCGGGAGGGCAGCTAACAATGAGCAGTTCTTC
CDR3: CAISVGSGRAANNEQFF

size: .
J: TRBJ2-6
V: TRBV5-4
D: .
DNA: TGTGCCAGCAGCTTCGGGGCAGCAGGGGCCAACGTCCTGACTTTC
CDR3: CASSFGAAGANVLTF

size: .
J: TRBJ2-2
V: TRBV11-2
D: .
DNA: TGTGCCAGCAGCTTAGACGGTCGGATACCCCGAACCGGGGAGCTGTTTTTT
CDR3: CASSLDGRIPRTGELFF

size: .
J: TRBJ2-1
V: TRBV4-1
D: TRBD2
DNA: TGCGCCAGCAGCCAAGATAGCGGGAGGGCCGACAATGAGCAGTTCTTC
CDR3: CASSQDSGRADNEQFF

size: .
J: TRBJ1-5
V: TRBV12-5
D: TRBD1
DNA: TGTGCTAGTGGTTTGGTACCAGGGACAGGGCCCTTCAGTCAGCCCCAGCATTTT
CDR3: CASGLVPGTGPFSQPQHF

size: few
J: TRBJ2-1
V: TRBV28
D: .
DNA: TGTGCCAGCAGTCCCAGGGGTTCCTACAATGAGCAGTTCTTC
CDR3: CASSPRGSYNEQFF

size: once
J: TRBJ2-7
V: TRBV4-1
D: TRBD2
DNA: TGCGCCAGCAGCCTAACTAGCGGGAGTCTAAACGAGCAGTACTTC
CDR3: CASSLTSGSLNEQYF

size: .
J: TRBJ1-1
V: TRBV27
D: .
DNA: TGTGCCAGCAGGACGGGGCTGAACACTGAAGCTTTCTTT
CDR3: CASRTGLNTEAFF

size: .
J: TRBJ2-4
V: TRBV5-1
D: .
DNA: TGCGCCAGCAGCTTGGGACTAGCCAAAAACATTCAGTACTTC
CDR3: CASSLGLAKNIQYF

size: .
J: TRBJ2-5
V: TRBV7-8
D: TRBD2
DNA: TGTGCCAGCAGACTACGGGGGGGGGAGACCCAGTACTTC
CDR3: CASRLRGGETQYF

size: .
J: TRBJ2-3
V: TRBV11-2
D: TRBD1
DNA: TGTGCCAGCAGCACCCCGGGACAGGGGGAACGAGATACGCAGTATTTT
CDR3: CASSTPGQGERDTQYF

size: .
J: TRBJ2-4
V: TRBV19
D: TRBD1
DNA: TGTGCCAGTAGTCTCGGGACAGTCGGAGCCAAAAACATTCAGTACTTC
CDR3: CASSLGTVGAKNIQYF

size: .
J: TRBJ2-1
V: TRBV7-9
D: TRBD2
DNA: TGTGCCAGCAGCTTAACGCGGACTAGACTCAATGAGCAGTTCTTC
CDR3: CASSLTRTRLNEQFF

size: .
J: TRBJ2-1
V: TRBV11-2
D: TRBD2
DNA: TGTGCCAGCAGCCTAGGGACTAGTGGTAATGAGCAGTTCTTC
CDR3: CASSLGTSGNEQFF

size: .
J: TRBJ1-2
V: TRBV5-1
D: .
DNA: TGCGCCAGCAGCTTGGCAGGGGTTAACTATGGCTACACCTTC
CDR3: CASSLAGVNYGYTF

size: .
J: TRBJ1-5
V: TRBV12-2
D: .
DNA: TGTGCAAGTCGCCGCTACAGGGAAAGGGGTTGCAATCAGCCCCAGCATTTT
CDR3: CASRRYRERGCNQPQHF

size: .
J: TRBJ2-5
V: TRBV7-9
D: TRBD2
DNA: TGTGCCAGCAGCCTTAGCGGGAGAGCCACTCAAGAGACCCAGTACTTC
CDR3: CASSLSGRATQETQYF

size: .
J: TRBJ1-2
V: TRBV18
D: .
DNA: TGTGCCAGCTCACACGGGGTATTTGCGGAACGCATCTCTAACTATGGCTACACCTTC
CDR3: CASSHGVFAERISNYGYTF

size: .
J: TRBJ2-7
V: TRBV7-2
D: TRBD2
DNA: TGTGCCAGCAGGAGAATAGCGGGAGAAGGTAGTTACGAGCAGTACTTC
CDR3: CASRRIAGEGSYEQYF

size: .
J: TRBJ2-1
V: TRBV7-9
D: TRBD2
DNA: TGTGCCAGCAGCTTAACCGGTTCGGTAGCGGGAGGTTGGAACAATGAGCAGTTCTTC
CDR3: CASSLTGSVAGGWNNEQFF

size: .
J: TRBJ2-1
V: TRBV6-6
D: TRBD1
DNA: TGTGCCAGCAGTTGGACAGGGGAAAATGAGCAGTTCTTC
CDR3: CASSWTGENEQFF

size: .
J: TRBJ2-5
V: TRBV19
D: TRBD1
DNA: TGTGCCAGTAGTATAAGACAGGGACAAGAGACCCAGTACTTC
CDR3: CASSIRQGQETQYF

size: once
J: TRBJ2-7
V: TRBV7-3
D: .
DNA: TGTGCCAGCAGCCTACCCTACTCTGTGGGGGCCGGGTACGAGCAGTACTTC
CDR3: CASSLPYSVGAGYEQYF

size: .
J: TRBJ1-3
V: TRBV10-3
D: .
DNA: TGTGCCATCAGTGATCCCGGGGACTCTGGAAACACCATATATTTT
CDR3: CAISDPGDSGNTIYF

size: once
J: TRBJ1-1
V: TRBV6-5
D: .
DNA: TGTGCCAGCAGTTACGGGGGGACCTTGAACACTGAAGCTTTCTTT
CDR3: CASSYGGTLNTEAFF

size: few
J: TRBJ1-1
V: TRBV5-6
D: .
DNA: TGTGCCAGCAGCTTCAACACTGAAGCTTTCTTT
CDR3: CASSFNTEAFF

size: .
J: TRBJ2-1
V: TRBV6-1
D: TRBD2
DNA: TGTGCCAGCAGTGTCGGGACTAGCGGGAGCAATGAGCAGTTCTTC
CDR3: CASSVGTSGSNEQFF

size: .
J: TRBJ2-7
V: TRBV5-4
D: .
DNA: TGTGCCAGCAGCTCCAGGGGTACGGTGTACGAGCAGTACTTC
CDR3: CASSSRGTVYEQYF

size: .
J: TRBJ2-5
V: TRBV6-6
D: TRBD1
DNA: TGTGCCAGCAGTTATGGACAGGGGGTACAGACCCAGTACTTC
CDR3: CASSYGQGVQTQYF

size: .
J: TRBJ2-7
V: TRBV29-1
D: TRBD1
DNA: TGCAGCGTTGAAGAGGCACGGACAGGGCAGTACTTT
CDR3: CSVEEARTGQYF

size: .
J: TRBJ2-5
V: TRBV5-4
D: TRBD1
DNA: TGTGCCAGCAGCTTGGGTAGGACAGGGCCCCAAGAGACCCAGTACTTC
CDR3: CASSLGRTGPQETQYF

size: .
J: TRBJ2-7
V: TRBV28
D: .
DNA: TGTGCCAGCAGTCTCACTTACGAGCAGTACTTC
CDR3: CASSLTYEQYF

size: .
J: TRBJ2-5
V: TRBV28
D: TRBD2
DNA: TGTGCCAGCAGTGACGGGACTAGCGGGATTGGGGAGACCCAGTACTTC
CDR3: CASSDGTSGIGETQYF